The 23 T cell receptor beta chains below all came from one sample that was sequenced in a study of CD8+ T cells in alopecia areata. It was cDNA, reverse transcribed from extracted RNA, that served as the sequencing template. Clones were sequenced by immunoSEQ multiplex PCR, and TCRdb holds only the in-frame ones, with some missing. The profile covers 200,000 or so clones, with 57% appearing a single time and around 0.44% taken by the ten largest. Sequenced here: CD4+ T cells sorted from blood, sampled at week 0. These receptors were collected from a human donor with alopecia areata.

The sample holds one count of this clone. The chain joins TRBV30 to TRBJ1-2, with D possibly TRBD1 on 6 matching bases. The CDR3 runs 11 residues. Germline-derived CDR1 and CDR2 are GTSNPN and SVGIG (reference sequence). The V end lost 2 bases, the J end lost 7 bases, and 8 bases lay between the germline ends. This CDR3 is CAWSIGGGYTF. The CDR3 region has the DNA TGTGCCTGGAGTATAGGGGGTGGCTACACCTTC.

This clone turned up a few times. The chain joins TRBV29-1 to TRBJ2-7; either TRBD1 or TRBD2 may fit D (5 bases each). The CDR3 totals 14 residues. V lost 1 base, J lost 4 bases, and 14 bases lay in between. Germline CDR1 reads SQVTM; CDR2 reads ANQGSEA. CDR3 coding DNA: TGCAGCGTTGAAGGGGGGAATAACGGGTACGAGCAGTACTTC. It codes for CSVEGGNNGYEQYF.

The V call is TRBV9, the J call TRBJ1-2, with D hard to call. From germline, CDR1 is SGDLS and CDR2 YYNGEE. The CDR3 consists of 14 residues. The V gene lost 3 bases and the J gene lost 0 bases, with 9 bases spanning the gap. CDR3 residues: CASSASRANYGYTF. DNA for the CDR3: TGTGCCAGCAGCGCGTCCCGAGCTAACTATGGCTACACCTTC.

This clone was found a few times. J is TRBJ1-1 and V is TRBV18, with D uncertain. Germline CDR1 and CDR2: KGHSH and LQKENI. Trimming removed 1 base at V and 1 base at J, with 4 bases between. This CDR3 has 13 amino acids. The CDR3 sequence: CASSPQGNTEAFF. CDR3 sequence (DNA): TGTGCCAGCTCACCACAGGGGAACACTGAAGCTTTCTTT.

J is TRBJ1-1 and V is TRBV29-1; no clear D gene. Trimming removed 6 bases at V and 7 bases at J, with 15 bases between. CDR1 and CDR2 (germline): SQVTM, ANQGSEA. The CDR3 loop spans 12 amino acids. This CDR3 reads CSVHELASEAFF. The CDR3 coding sequence is TGCAGCGTGCATGAACTGGCGAGTGAAGCTTTCTTT.

The chain couples TRBV11-2 to TRBJ2-5; D is possibly TRBD1 (5 bases). CDR3 length equals 14 residues. Trimming shortened V by 2 bases and J by 5 bases, and 12 bases separated the two germline ends. Germline CDR1 and CDR2: SGHAT and FQNNGV. The CDR3 bases are TGTGCCAGCAGCTTATCACAACCAGGGGAGACCCAGTACTTC. Its protein product is CASSLSQPGETQYF.

The gene calls are TRBV6-1 and TRBJ1-3; 8 nucleotides align to TRBD1. This CDR3 has 15 residues. J gave up 0 bases and V 5 bases, and 3 bases lay outside the gene matches. From germline, CDR1 is MNHNS and CDR2 SASEGT. The CDR3 coding sequence is TGTGCCAGCAGTTTGGGACAGGTCTCTGGAAACACCATATATTTT. Protein product: CASSLGQVSGNTIYF.

The chain combines TRBV29-1 with TRBJ1-2; D not certain. Trimming removed 6 bases from V and 1 base from J, with 12 bases in between. The germline V gene has CDR1 SQVTM and CDR2 ANQGSEA. This CDR3 has 13 residues. The CDR3 DNA sequence: TGCAGCGTAGCTTATGACAATAACTATGGCTACACCTTC. Amino acids: CSVAYDNNYGYTF.

The chain links TRBV9 to TRBJ1-5; D uncertain. V was cut by 0 bases and J by 7 bases, with 11 bases left in between. Germline V gives CDR1 SGDLS, CDR2 YYNGEE. The CDR3 runs 14 residues. The CDR3 DNA reads as TGTGCCAGCAGCGTAGTGGGGTCCCCCCAGCCCCAGCATTTT. It translates to CASSVVGSPQPQHF.

The rearrangement joins TRBV5-1 to TRBJ2-7; 13 positions agree with TRBD2. The CDR3 consists of 15 residues. The ends lost 4 bases at V and 4 bases at J; junction bases unmatched: 5. Germline-derived CDR1 and CDR2 are SGHRS and YFSETQ. CDR3 coding DNA: TGCGCCAGCAGCCCCGGACTAGCGGGGGTTTACGAGCAGTACTTC. This sequence encodes CASSPGLAGVYEQYF.

This rearrangement joins TRBV7-9 to TRBJ2-7; the match to TRBD1 covers 8 bases. Trimming cost V 5 bases and J 0 bases; bases outside gene matches: 6. Per the germline V gene, CDR1 is SEHNR and CDR2 is FQNEAQ (reference sequence). The CDR3 runs to 15 residues. In DNA, the CDR3 is TGTGCCAGCAGCCCCTGGACAGGGCTCTCCTACGAGCAGTACTTC. Encoded protein: CASSPWTGLSYEQYF.

This clone was seen only a few times. The rearrangement joins TRBV6-5 to TRBJ1-2; 7 nucleotides match TRBD1. With V trimmed by 2 bases and J by 6 bases, 6 bases remained unmatched. The CDR3 consists of 14 residues. Germline assignment: CDR1 MNHEY and CDR2 SVGAGI. CDR3 in DNA: TGTGCCAGCAGTTACCAGACAGGGCGTGATGGCTACACCTTC. Residues: CASSYQTGRDGYTF.

The chain combines TRBV29-1 with TRBJ2-7; TRBD1 agrees at 8 bases. The CDR3 is 16 amino acids. Germline CDR1 and CDR2: SQVTM and ANQGSEA. V dropped 8 bases and J dropped 6; count of bases not matched to a gene: 21. This CDR3 reads CSPQTGARRSFGEQYF. The CDR3, as DNA: TGCAGCCCCCAGACAGGGGCCCGAAGGTCTTTCGGCGAGCAGTACTTC.

The rearrangement joins TRBV5-6 to TRBJ2-7; D gene uncertain. The germline V gene encodes CDR1 SGHDT and CDR2 YYEEEE. There are 16 residues in the CDR3. Trimming removed 1 base from V and 0 bases from J, with 14 bases in between. CDR3 amino acids: CASSLPLTEDSYEQYF. The DNA of the CDR3 is TGTGCCAGCAGCTTGCCCCTCACAGAGGACTCCTACGAGCAGTACTTC. Full variable domain (remainder filled in from reference TRBV5-6 and TRBJ2-7): DAGVTQSPTHLIKTRGQQVTLRCSPKSGHDTVSWYQQALGQGPQFIFQYYEEEERQRGNFPDRFSGHQFPNYSSELNVNALLLGDSALYLCASSLPLTEDSYEQYFGPGTRLTVT.

The chain joins TRBV19 to TRBJ2-7; TRBD1 matches 10 bases. V lost 7 bases to trimming and J lost 4 bases; unmatched junction nucleotides: 10. The germline gives CDR1 LNHDA, CDR2 SQIVND (reference sequence). This CDR3 region has 15 residues. The CDR3 nucleotides are TGTGCCAGTACCTACCACGGGACAGGGGAATACGAGCAGTACTTC. Protein product: CASTYHGTGEYEQYF.

This clone was detected once. The chain has TRBV7-9 and TRBJ2-7; unclear D gene. The CDR3 runs 13 residues. CDR1 SEHNR and CDR2 FQNEAQ come from the germline V gene (reference sequence). V gave up 4 bases and J gave up 3 bases, with 10 bases separating them. CDR3 residues: CASSSPPDYEQYF. The CDR3 DNA reads TGTGCCAGCAGCTCCCCACCGGACTACGAGCAGTACTTC.

The chain employs TRBV11-2 and TRBJ1-2; tentative D call: TRBD1 (5 bases). V lost 5 bases to trimming and J lost 8 bases, with 12 bases between them. From germline, CDR1 is SGHAT and CDR2 FQNNGV. CDR3 length: 12 residues. For the CDR3, the DNA is TGTGCCAGCAGCCCCGGGGCCGGGGGCTACACCTTC. This codes for CASSPGAGGYTF.

In regard to this clone: Additional DNA sequences in this sample encode the identical CDR3. The gene calls are TRBV7-9 and TRBJ2-3; D is unclear. The CDR3 totals 14 residues. Germline V gene lookup returns CDR1 SEHNR and CDR2 FQNEAQ (reference sequence). The germline V and J ends were trimmed by 1 base and 5 bases, with 10 bases remaining between them. The CDR3 DNA follows: TGTGCCAGCAGCTTAGGATTAGGCGGAGATACGCAGTATTTT. This codes for CASSLGLGGDTQYF.

This clone has only a few counts. The chain joins TRBV4-1 to TRBJ2-7, with 9 bases that match TRBD2. The CDR3 contains 16 residues. Germline V CDR1 and CDR2: MGHRA, YSYEKL. The V and J ends lost 5 bases and 1 base, in that order; junction bases with no gene match: 9. CDR3 residues: CASSKGFLAGSYEQYF. DNA for the CDR3: TGCGCCAGCAGCAAAGGGTTCCTAGCGGGATCCTACGAGCAGTACTTC.

The V gene is TRBV5-1, the J gene TRBJ2-5; 7 bases are shared with TRBD1. V lost 3 bases to trimming and J lost 1 base; unmatched junction nucleotides: 3. This CDR3 comprises 14 residues. In germline, CDR1 is SGHRS, CDR2 YFSETQ. CDR3 nucleotide sequence: TGCGCCAGCAGCTCGGGACAGATCCAAGAGACCCAGTACTTC. This translates into CASSSGQIQETQYF.

V usage is TRBV6-5 and J usage is TRBJ2-5; D perhaps matches TRBD1 (5 bases). This CDR3 contains 13 residues. CDR1 is MNHEY, CDR2 SVGAGI, per germline. V lost 11 bases to trimming and J lost 1 base, with 14 bases between them. CDR3 nucleotides: TGTGCCTCGAAGGGGCGCCCCCAAGAGACCCAGTACTTC. Amino acids: CASKGRPQETQYF.

J is TRBJ2-5 and V is TRBV5-1; no firm D call. The V end was cut by 4 bases, the J end by 0 bases, with 1 base between. CDR3 length: 11 amino acids. Germline values: CDR1 SGHRS, CDR2 YFSETQ. CDR3: CASSNQETQYF. CDR3 DNA sequence: TGCGCCAGCAGCAACCAAGAGACCCAGTACTTC.

The V call is TRBV2, the J call TRBJ1-5, with unresolved D. Trimming shortened V by 9 bases and J by 6 bases, and 12 bases separated the two germline ends. CDR1 and CDR2 from the germline V gene are SNHLY and FYNNEI. CDR3 length equals 12 residues. The CDR3 DNA follows: TGTGCCAGTTTGAGATTGGGTCAGCCCCAGCATTTT. Protein: CASLRLGQPQHF.